This T cell receptor (beta chain) was retrieved from a study of shared clonotypes between healthy human individuals. Study overall: Used for every donor were three CD4 naive, three CD4 memory, two CD8 naive and one CD8 memory plate. General study results and limits: What rarefaction showed was incomplete sorted-subset sequencing despite large depth. Sharing across a few donors was seen in roughly 5% of naive CD4 clonotypes. Naive subsets tended to show greater estimated richness than memory subsets.

Naive CD8 cells, CD45RO-negative and positively selected for CCR7, excluded terminally differentiated effector memory CD45RA+ cells. With regard to this clone: Antigen unknown.

Sequencing was performed with immunoSEQ multiplex PCR; in TCRdb, only in-frame clones are kept and a portion is missing. Of around 600,000 clones detected, roughly 95% appear once; the ten largest clones hold about 0.11%. The CDR3 is 17 amino acids. V shed 1 base and J shed 0 bases, with 13 bases lying between them. Per germline, CDR1 MGHRA and CDR2 YSYEKL. The origin of this receptor is a woman under 40 in good health. The genes are TRBV4-1 and TRBJ1-5; D call uncertain. Sequenced sample: naive CD8+ T cells sorted from blood. The CDR3 DNA is TGCGCCAGCAGCCAAGTTTTTGGCAGGTATAGCAATCAGCCCCAGCATTTT. The encoded protein is CASSQVFGRYSNQPQHF.